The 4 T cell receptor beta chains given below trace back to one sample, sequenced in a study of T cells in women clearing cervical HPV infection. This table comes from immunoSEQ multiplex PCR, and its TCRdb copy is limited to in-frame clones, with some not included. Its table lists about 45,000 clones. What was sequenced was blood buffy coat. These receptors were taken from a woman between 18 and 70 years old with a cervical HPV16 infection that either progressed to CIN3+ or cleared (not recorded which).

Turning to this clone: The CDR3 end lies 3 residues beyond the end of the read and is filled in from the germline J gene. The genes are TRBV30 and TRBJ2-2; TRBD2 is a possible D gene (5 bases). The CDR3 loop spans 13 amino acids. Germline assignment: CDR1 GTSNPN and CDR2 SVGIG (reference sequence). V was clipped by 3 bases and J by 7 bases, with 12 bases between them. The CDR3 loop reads CAWRSRGHGELFF. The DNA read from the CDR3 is TGTGCCTGGAGGTCCCGGGGTCACGGGGAG.

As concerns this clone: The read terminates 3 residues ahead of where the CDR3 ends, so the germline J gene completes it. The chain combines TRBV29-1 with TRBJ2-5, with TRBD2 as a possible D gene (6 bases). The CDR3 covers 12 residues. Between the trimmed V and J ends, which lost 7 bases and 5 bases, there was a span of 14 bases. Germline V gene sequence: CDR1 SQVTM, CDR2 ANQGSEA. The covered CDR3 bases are TGCAGCGCTACGGGGAGCGGGGAGACC. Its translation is CSATGSGET. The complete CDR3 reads CSATGSGETQYF.

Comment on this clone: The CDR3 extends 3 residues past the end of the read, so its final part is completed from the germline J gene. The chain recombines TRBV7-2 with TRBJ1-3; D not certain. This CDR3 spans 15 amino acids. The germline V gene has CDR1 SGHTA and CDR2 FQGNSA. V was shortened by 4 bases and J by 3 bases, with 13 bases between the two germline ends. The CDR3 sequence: CASSSDPSGGNTIYF. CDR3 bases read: TGTGCCAGCAGCTCGGATCCCTCGGGTGGAAACACC.

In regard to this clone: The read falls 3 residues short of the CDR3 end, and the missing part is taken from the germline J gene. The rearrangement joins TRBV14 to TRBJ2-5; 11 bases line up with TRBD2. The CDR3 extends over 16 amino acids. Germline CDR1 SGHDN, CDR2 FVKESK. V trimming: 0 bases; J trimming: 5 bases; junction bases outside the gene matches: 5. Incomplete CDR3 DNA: TGTGCCAGCAGCCAAGAGATAGCGGGGGGGCTTGAGACC. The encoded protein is CASSQEIAGGLET. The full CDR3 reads CASSQEIAGGLETQYF.